This T cell receptor (beta chain) was identified during a study of T cell responses to AZD1222 COVID-19 vaccine. Study findings and constraints: Among AZD1222 vaccinees, only five or six were seropositive at baseline.

A note on this clone: What it binds is not known.

V was pared by 1 base and J by 6 bases, with 5 bases of the junction left unmatched. Per the germline V gene, CDR1 is SEHNR and CDR2 is FQNEAQ (reference sequence). This CDR3 spans 15 amino acids. Clones were sequenced by immunoSEQ multiplex PCR, and TCRdb holds only the in-frame ones, with some missing. The data hold some 150,000 clones, with roughly 89% observed a single time. This sequence was found in an adult in good health. The chain links TRBV7-9 to TRBJ2-1; 8 positions agree with TRBD1. Sample: peripheral blood, taken on day 0 of AZD1222 vaccination. The CDR3 DNA is TGTGCCAGCAGCTTAGTAGGGACAGGTAGCAATGAGCAGTTCTTC. This encodes CASSLVGTGSNEQFF.